Listed here is a single T cell receptor (beta chain). The entry originates in a study of shared T cell receptors in the human thymus. The protocol was immunoSEQ multiplex PCR, while the TCRdb copy is restricted to in-frame clones and leaves out a portion. The sample has some 660,000 clones, more than 70% seen once; the top ten hold 0.0094%. The trim removed 8 bases at V and 2 bases at J, leaving 13 bases unmatched. Germline V CDR1 and CDR2: MDHEN, SYDVKM. The length of the CDR3 is 16 residues. The data also belong to a second study, concerning human thymus T cells. Per that paper: Within thymic and blood repertoires, V and J gene usage appeared to be biased.

This sequence was found in a boy in the first two years of life with a congenital heart defect. The genes are TRBV28 and TRBJ1-2; 8 nucleotides match TRBD1. Sequenced material: thymocytes. The DNA for the CDR3 is TGTGCCAGCTCTAAACAGGGGACAGGCTTAAACTATGGCTACACCTTC. It specifies CASSKQGTGLNYGYTF.